The sequence of this T cell receptor (beta chain) was determined in a study of T cells in women clearing cervical HPV infection. Study at large: Cases' blood sampling followed lesion detection by median approximately 150 days (90 to 200).

This CDR3 has 16 residues. Trimming removed 1 base from V and 8 bases from J; junction bases left unmatched: 10. The germline gives CDR1 SGHNT, CDR2 YYREEE (reference sequence). As to this clone: The target antigen is unknown. The CDR3 end falls 3 residues outside the read, so it is completed with the germline J gene.

The method was immunoSEQ multiplex PCR; TCRdb's version includes in-frame clones alone and lacks a portion of them. The sample table includes 39,000 or so clones. Whole-study results and caveats: Associations may precede or follow infection; HPV-specific or memory T cells were not isolated. CIN3+ cases had significantly higher TCR repertoire richness than controls, but evenness did not differ.

V and J are TRBV5-4 and TRBJ2-1; 9 nucleotides agree with TRBD2. Sequencing used blood buffy coat. The receptor comes from a woman between 18 and 70 years old with a cervical HPV16 infection that either progressed to CIN3+ or cleared (not recorded which). The CDR3 loop reads CASSLKGFQREDEQFF. The covered CDR3 bases are TGTGCCAGCAGCTTGAAAGGGTTCCAGCGGGAGGATGAG. The full variable domain, with the rest looked up from reference TRBV5-4 and TRBJ2-1, is ETGVTQSPTHLIKTRGQQVTLRCSSQSGHNTVSWYQQALGQGPQFIFQYYREEENGRGNFPPRFSGLQFPNYSSELNVNALELDDSALYLCASSLKGFQREDEQFFGPGTRLTVL.